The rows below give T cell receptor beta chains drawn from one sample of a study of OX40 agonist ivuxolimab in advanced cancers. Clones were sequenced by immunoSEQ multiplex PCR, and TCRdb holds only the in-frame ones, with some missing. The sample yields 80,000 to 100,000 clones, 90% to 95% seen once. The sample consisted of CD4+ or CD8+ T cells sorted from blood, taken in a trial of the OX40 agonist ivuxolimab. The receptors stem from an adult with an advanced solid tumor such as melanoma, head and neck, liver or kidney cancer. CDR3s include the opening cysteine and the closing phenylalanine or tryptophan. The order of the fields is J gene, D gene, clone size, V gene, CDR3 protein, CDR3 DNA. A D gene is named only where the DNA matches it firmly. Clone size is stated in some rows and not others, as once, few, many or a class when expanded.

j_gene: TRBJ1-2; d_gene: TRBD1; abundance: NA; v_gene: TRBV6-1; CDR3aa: CASMGDRAHGYTF; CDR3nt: TGTGCCAGCATGGGGGACAGGGCCCATGGCTACACCTTC
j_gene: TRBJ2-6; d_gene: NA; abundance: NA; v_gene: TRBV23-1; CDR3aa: CASSQWYRAGANVLTF; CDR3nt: TGCGCCAGCAGTCAATGGTACCGGGCTGGGGCCAACGTCCTGACTTTC
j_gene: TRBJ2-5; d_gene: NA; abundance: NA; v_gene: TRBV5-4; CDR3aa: CASSFPGARETQYF; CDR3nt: TGTGCCAGCAGCTTCCCCGGCGCCCGGGAGACCCAGTACTTC
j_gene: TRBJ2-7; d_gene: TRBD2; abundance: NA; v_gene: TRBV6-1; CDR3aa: CASSELLAGHGEQYF; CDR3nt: TGTGCCAGCAGTGAATTGTTAGCGGGGCACGGCGAGCAGTACTTC
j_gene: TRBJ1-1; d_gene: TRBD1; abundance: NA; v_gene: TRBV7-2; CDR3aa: CASSAGQGDYTEAFF; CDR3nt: TGTGCCAGCAGCGCGGGACAGGGGGACTACACTGAAGCTTTCTTT
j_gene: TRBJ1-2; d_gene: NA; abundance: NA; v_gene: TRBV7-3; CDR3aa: CASSPGTSGYTF; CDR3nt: TGTGCCAGCAGCCCCGGGACAAGCGGCTACACCTTC
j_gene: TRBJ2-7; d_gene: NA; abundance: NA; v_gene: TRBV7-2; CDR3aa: CASSLDLAAGPSYEQYF; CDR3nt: TGTGCCAGCAGTCTTGACCTAGCCGCAGGACCTTCCTACGAGCAGTACTTC
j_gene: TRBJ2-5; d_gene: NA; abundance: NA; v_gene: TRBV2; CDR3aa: CASSAPGRETQYF; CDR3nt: TGTGCCAGCAGTGCACCAGGGCGGGAGACCCAGTACTTC
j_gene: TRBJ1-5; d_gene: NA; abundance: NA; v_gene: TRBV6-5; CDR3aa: CASSYRGDNQPQHF; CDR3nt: TGTGCCAGCAGTTACCGGGGGGACAATCAGCCCCAGCATTTT
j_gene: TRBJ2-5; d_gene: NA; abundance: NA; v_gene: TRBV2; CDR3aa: CASPKGRIQETQYF; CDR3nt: TGTGCCAGCCCCAAGGGGAGGATACAAGAGACCCAGTACTTC
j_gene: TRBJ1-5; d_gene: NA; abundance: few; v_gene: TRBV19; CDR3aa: CASRSRVLSQPQHF; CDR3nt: TGTGCCAGTAGATCTCGGGTTCTGAGTCAGCCCCAGCATTTT
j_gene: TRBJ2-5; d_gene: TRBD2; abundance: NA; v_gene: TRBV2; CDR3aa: CASSLSGRWETQYF; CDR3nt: TGTGCCAGCAGCCTTAGCGGGAGGTGGGAGACCCAGTACTTC
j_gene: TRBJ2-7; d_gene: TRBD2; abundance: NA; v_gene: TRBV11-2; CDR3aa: CASSFWTSGRAVNYEQYF; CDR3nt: TGTGCCAGCAGCTTCTGGACTAGCGGGAGGGCCGTTAACTACGAGCAGTACTTC
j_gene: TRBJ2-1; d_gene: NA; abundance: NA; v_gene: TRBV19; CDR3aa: CASSIGFVLTYNEQFF; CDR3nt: TGTGCCAGTAGTATAGGGTTCGTCCTAACCTACAATGAGCAGTTCTTC
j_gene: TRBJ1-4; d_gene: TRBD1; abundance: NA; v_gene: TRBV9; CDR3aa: CASSGTGSGEKLFF; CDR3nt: TGTGCCAGCAGCGGGACAGGGTCGGGAGAAAAACTGTTTTTT
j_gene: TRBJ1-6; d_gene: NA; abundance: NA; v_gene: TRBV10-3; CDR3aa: CAITPGSDSPLHF; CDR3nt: TGTGCCATCACCCCAGGGAGCGATTCACCCCTCCACTTT
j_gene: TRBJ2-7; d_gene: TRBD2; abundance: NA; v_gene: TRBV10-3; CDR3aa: CAISRTSELIEQYF; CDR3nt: TGTGCCATCAGTCGGACTAGCGAGCTCATCGAGCAGTACTTC
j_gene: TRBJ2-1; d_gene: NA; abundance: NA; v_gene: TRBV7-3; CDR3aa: CASSLFQGSHEQFF; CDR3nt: TGTGCCAGCAGCTTATTCCAGGGATCGCATGAGCAGTTCTTC
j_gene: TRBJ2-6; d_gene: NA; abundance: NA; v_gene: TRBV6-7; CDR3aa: CASSYLGGTGANVLTF; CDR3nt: TGTGCCAGCAGTTACTTGGGGGGTACCGGGGCCAACGTCCTGACTTTC
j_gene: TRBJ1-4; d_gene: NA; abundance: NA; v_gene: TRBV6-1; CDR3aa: CASLLRGNEKLFF; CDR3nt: TGTGCCAGCTTGTTAAGAGGGAATGAAAAACTGTTTTTT
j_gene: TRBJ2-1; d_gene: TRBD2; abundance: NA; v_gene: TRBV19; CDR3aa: CASRGRDEQFF; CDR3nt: TGTGCCAGTAGGGGGAGGGATGAGCAGTTCTTC
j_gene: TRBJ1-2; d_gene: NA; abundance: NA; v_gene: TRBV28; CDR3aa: CASSPASQMNIYGYTF; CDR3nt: TGTGCCAGCAGCCCAGCCTCACAGATGAATATCTATGGCTACACCTTC
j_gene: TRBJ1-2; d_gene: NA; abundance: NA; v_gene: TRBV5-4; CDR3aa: CASSLEQALSSTF; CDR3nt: TGTGCCAGCAGCTTGGAACAGGCCTTATCCTCCACCTTC
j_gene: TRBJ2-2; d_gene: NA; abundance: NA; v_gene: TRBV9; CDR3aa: CASSPSPPGNTGELFF; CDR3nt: TGTGCCAGCAGCCCCTCCCCCCCGGGAAACACCGGGGAGCTGTTTTTT
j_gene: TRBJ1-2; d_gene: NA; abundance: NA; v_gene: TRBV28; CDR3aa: CASSRQVGYGYTF; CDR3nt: TGTGCCAGCAGTCGACAGGTCGGCTATGGCTACACCTTC
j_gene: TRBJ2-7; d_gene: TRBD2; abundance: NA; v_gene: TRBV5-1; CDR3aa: CASSLGGGRRDEQYF; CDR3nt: TGCGCCAGCAGCTTGGGAGGCGGGAGAAGGGACGAGCAGTACTTC
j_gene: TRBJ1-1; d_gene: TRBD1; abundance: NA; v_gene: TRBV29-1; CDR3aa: CSGTAGTGGAGAEAFF; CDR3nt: TGCAGCGGGACAGCCGGGACAGGGGGCGCGGGCGCTGAAGCTTTCTTT
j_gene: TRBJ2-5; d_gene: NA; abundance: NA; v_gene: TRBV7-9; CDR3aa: CASSRKETQYF; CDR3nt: TGTGCCAGCAGCCGTAAGGAGACCCAGTACTTC
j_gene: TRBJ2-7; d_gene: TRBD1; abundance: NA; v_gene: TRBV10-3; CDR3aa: CAISDPTGVYEQYF; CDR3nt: TGTGCCATCAGTGACCCCACAGGGGTCTACGAGCAGTACTTC
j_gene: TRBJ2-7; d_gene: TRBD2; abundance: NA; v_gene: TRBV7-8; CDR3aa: CASSLAAHGTVSGSPREQYF; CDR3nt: TGTGCCAGCAGCTTAGCCGCCCACGGGACAGTTAGCGGGAGTCCGCGTGAGCAGTACTTC
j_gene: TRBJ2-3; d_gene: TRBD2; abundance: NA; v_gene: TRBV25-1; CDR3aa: CASSELLAGIDTQYF; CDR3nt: TGTGCCAGCAGTGAACTACTAGCGGGGATAGATACGCAGTATTTT
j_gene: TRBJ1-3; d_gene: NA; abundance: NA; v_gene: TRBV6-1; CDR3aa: CASSEALRGYGNTIYF; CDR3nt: TGTGCCAGCAGTGAAGCCCTCCGGGGATACGGAAACACCATATATTTT
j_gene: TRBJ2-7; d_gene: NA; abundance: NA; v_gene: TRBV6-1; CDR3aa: CASSDVGYEQYF; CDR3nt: TGTGCCAGCAGTGACGTTGGCTACGAGCAGTACTTC
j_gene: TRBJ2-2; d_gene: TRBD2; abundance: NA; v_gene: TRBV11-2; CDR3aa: CASSSILAGANTGELFF; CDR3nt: TGTGCCAGCAGCTCAATTCTAGCGGGGGCGAACACCGGGGAGCTGTTTTTT
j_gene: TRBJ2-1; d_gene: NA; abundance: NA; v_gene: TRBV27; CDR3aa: CASSLRGYEQFF; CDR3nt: TGTGCCAGCAGTTTACGGGGCTATGAGCAGTTCTTC
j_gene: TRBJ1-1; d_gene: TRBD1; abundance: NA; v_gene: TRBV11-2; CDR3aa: CASSFNRQGRSEAFF; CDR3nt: TGTGCCAGCAGCTTCAATCGACAGGGACGGTCTGAAGCTTTCTTT
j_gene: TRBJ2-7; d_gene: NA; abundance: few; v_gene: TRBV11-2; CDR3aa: CASSLGAYEQYF; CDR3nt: TGTGCCAGCAGCTTAGGGGCCTACGAGCAGTACTTC
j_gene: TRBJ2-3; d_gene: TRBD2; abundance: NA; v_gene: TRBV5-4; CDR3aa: CASSQGTSGIRGTDTQYF; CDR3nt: TGTGCCAGCAGCCAAGGGACTAGCGGGATAAGAGGCACAGATACGCAGTATTTT
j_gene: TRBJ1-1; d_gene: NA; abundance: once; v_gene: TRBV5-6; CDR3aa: CASSYHPGTLNTEAFF; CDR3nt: TGTGCCAGCAGCTACCACCCCGGGACATTGAACACTGAAGCTTTCTTT
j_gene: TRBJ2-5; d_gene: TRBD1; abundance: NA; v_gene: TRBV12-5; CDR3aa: CASGPGTGVYETQYF; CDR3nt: TGTGCTAGTGGTCCGGGGACAGGGGTGTACGAGACCCAGTACTTC
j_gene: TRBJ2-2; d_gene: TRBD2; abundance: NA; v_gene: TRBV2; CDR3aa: CASDRGLAGAGTGELFF; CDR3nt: TGTGCCAGCGACCGGGGACTAGCGGGAGCAGGGACCGGGGAGCTGTTTTTT
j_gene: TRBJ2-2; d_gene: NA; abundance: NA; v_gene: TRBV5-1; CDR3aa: CASSFRASVRVTGELFF; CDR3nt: TGCGCCAGCAGCTTCCGCGCTAGTGTGAGGGTCACCGGGGAGCTGTTTTTT
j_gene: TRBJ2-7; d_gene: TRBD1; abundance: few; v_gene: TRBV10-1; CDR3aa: CASSPGTGTFSYEQYF; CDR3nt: TGCGCCAGCAGTCCCGGGACAGGAACCTTCTCCTACGAGCAGTACTTC
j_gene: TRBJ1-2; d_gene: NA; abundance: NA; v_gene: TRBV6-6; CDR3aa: CASREGLYGYTF; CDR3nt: TGTGCCAGCAGAGAAGGACTTTATGGCTACACCTTC
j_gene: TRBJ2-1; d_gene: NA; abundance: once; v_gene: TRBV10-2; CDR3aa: CASSIGIYNEQFF; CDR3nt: TGCGCCAGCAGTATTGGAATATACAATGAGCAGTTCTTC
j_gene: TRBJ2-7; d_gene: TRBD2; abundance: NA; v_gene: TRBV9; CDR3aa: CASSVRSGSPYEQYF; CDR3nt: TGTGCCAGCAGCGTAAGAAGCGGGAGTCCCTACGAGCAGTACTTC
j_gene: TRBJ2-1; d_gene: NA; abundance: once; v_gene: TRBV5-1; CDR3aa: CASSLPRVDGEQFF; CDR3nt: TGCGCCAGCAGCTTGCCCAGGGTTGATGGGGAGCAGTTCTTC
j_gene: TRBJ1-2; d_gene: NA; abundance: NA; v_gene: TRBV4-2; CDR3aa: CASSQEEGPYGYTF; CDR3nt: TGTGCCAGCAGCCAAGAGGAGGGGCCCTATGGCTACACCTTC